A single sample gave rise to the 25 T cell receptor beta chains below, sequenced in a study of graft-versus-host responses after intestinal transplantation. The antigens of these receptors remain unknown. Repertoires were generated with immunoSEQ multiplex PCR, while TCRdb's copy carries only in-frame clones and drops some. In the table there are approximately 77,000 clones, 85% to 90% of which are singletons. Here the sequenced sample was unstimulated CD4+ T cells sorted from spleen or lymph node cells, taken before intestinal transplant. These receptors all come from a human donor who received an intestinal transplant.

The J gene is TRBJ1-1, the V gene TRBV18; D possibly corresponds to TRBD1 (5 bases). The CDR3 loop spans 13 amino acids. V was trimmed by 4 bases and J by 1 base, leaving 7 bases between them. Per germline, CDR1 KGHSH and CDR2 LQKENI. CDR3 sequence: CASSRGTNTEAFF. CDR3 in DNA: TGTGCCAGCTCACGCGGGACGAACACTGAAGCTTTCTTT.

The genes are TRBV28 and TRBJ1-1; tentatively, D is TRBD1 (5 bases). The CDR3 sequence is 13 residues long. V lost 8 bases, J lost 3 bases, and 13 bases lay in between. Germline V gene data show CDR1 as MDHEN and CDR2 as SYDVKM. The CDR3 DNA sequence: TGTGCCAGCGATAAAGGGGAATACACTGAAGCTTTCTTT. Translation gives CASDKGEYTEAFF. Complete variable domain (other parts from reference TRBV28 and TRBJ1-1): DVKVTQSSRYLVKRTGEKVFLECVQDMDHENMFWYRQDPGLGLRLIYFSYDVKMKEKGDIPEGYSVSREKKERFSLILESASTNQTSMYLCASDKGEYTEAFFGQGTRLTVV.

CDR3 amino acids: CSVQQGTGYTF. Here the CDR3 DNA reads TGCAGCGTTCAACAGGGTACAGGCTACACCTTC. This chain connects TRBV29-1 to TRBJ1-2, with a tentative D call TRBD1 (6 bases). Trimming removed 5 bases from V and 8 bases from J, with 12 bases in between. The CDR3 is made up of 11 amino acids. CDR1 and CDR2 (germline): SQVTM, ANQGSEA.

The rearrangement links TRBV29-1 to TRBJ2-1; D call uncertain. There are 13 residues in the CDR3. Per the germline V gene, CDR1 is SQVTM and CDR2 is ANQGSEA. Trimming took 3 bases from V and 4 from J, leaving 10 bases between them. The CDR3 spells CSVEGYQYNEQFF. The CDR3 DNA follows: TGCAGCGTTGAGGGCTACCAGTACAATGAGCAGTTCTTC.

The rearrangement uses TRBV7-9 and TRBJ1-5; 10 positions match TRBD1. Looked up from germline, CDR1 is SEHNR and CDR2 is FQNEAQ (reference sequence). This CDR3 is 17 amino acids long. Trimming at V came to 0 bases and at J to 7 bases, leaving 9 bases not matched to a gene. In DNA, the CDR3 is TGTGCCAGCAGCTTAGCGATCGGGACAGGGGAAAACCAGCCCCAGCATTTT. Translating it yields CASSLAIGTGENQPQHF. Filled out from reference TRBV7-9 and TRBJ1-5, the complete variable domain reads DTGVSQNPRHKITKRGQNVTFRCDPISEHNRLYWYRQTLGQGPEFLTYFQNEAQLEKSRLLSDRFSAERPKGSFSTLEIQRTEQGDSAMYLCASSLAIGTGENQPQHFGDGTRLSIL.

The chain carries TRBV5-1 and TRBJ2-7; 8 nucleotides agree with TRBD1. The CDR3 length is 15 residues. Trimming cost V 0 bases and J 6 bases; bases outside gene matches: 8. Germline CDR1 SGHRS, CDR2 YFSETQ. DNA of the CDR3: TGCGCCAGCAGCTTGGAAGGCAGGGGGCCCCCCGAGCAGTACTTC. This codes for CASSLEGRGPPEQYF.

V usage is TRBV4-2 and J usage is TRBJ2-2, with TRBD1 as a possible D gene (5 bases). The CDR3 loop spans 16 amino acids. Trimming left V 0 bases short and J 6 bases short, with 14 bases between. Germline CDR1 is LGHNA and CDR2 is YNFKEQ. The CDR3 nucleotides read TGTGCCAGCAGCCAAGAAGTCGGTAGGGGTCCCGGGGAGCTGTTTTTT. This gives the protein CASSQEVGRGPGELFF.

Turning to this clone: The same CDR3 can be traced to other DNA sequences in this sample. The V call is TRBV5-1, the J call TRBJ2-3, with a weak D call TRBD1 (6 bases). The germline gives CDR1 SGHRS, CDR2 YFSETQ. This CDR3 spans 14 amino acids. Deletions cut 4 bases from V and 2 bases from J, with 11 bases between. The CDR3 nucleotides are TGCGCCAGCAGCCCAGGACAGTACACAGATACGCAGTATTTT. Protein sequence: CASSPGQYTDTQYF.

The chain employs TRBV9 and TRBJ2-2; TRBD1 matches at 7 bases. V trimming: 0 bases; J trimming: 7 bases; junction bases outside the gene matches: 3. CDR3 length equals 14 residues. Germline V gene sequence: CDR1 SGDLS, CDR2 YYNGEE. Here the CDR3 reads CASSVGQGIGELFF. CDR3 nucleotide sequence: TGTGCCAGCAGCGTAGGACAGGGAATCGGGGAGCTGTTTTTT.

The chain joins TRBV28 to TRBJ1-6, with 7 bases identical to TRBD1. The CDR3 is 16 amino acids. V trimming: 10 bases; J trimming: 7 bases; junction bases outside the gene matches: 16. Germline CDR1 and CDR2: MDHEN and SYDVKM. CDR3 nucleotides: TGTGCCACCGACAAGGGGCCAGGGGGGCCCAATTCACCCCTCCACTTT. Its translation: CATDKGPGGPNSPLHF. Combining the CDR3 with reference TRBV28 and TRBJ1-6 gives the whole variable domain DVKVTQSSRYLVKRTGEKVFLECVQDMDHENMFWYRQDPGLGLRLIYFSYDVKMKEKGDIPEGYSVSREKKERFSLILESASTNQTSMYLCATDKGPGGPNSPLHFGNGTRLTVT.

This clone has just one count. In nucleotides, the CDR3 is TGTGCCAGCAGCCCACGGTTGAATCAGCCCCAGCATTTT. Encoded protein: CASSPRLNQPQHF. The chain has TRBV5-8 and TRBJ1-5; D is undetermined. V lost 4 bases, J lost 4 bases, and 9 bases lay in between. CDR1 and CDR2 from the germline V gene are SGHTS and YDEGEE. The CDR3 has 13 amino acids.

The gene calls are TRBV7-3 and TRBJ2-1, with a weak D call TRBD2 (5 bases). The V end was cut by 4 bases, the J end by 7 bases, with 17 bases between. The CDR3 covers 15 residues. Germline CDR1 and CDR2: SGHTA and FQGTGA. Here the CDR3 DNA reads TGTGCCAGCAGCTCCGGAGAGACTAAGGTTAATGAGCAGTTCTTC. Amino acid sequence: CASSSGETKVNEQFF.

A single count supports this clone. The CDR3 reads CASRREGGVPYEQYF. In nucleotides, the CDR3 is TGTGCCAGCAGACGGGAGGGGGGAGTTCCCTACGAGCAGTACTTC. The chain is built from TRBV5-5 and TRBJ2-7, with 8 bases identical to TRBD2. This CDR3 is built from 15 residues. With 5 bases clipped from V and 2 bases from J, the junction kept 9 bases outside the gene matches. Germline V CDR1 and CDR2: SGHKS, YYEKEE (reference sequence).

This chain links TRBV29-1 with TRBJ1-1, with D uncertain. The V and J ends lost 4 bases and 4 bases respectively, with 16 bases between them. CDR1 is SQVTM, CDR2 ANQGSEA, per germline. CDR3 length: 14 amino acids. CDR3 sequence: CSVGPRRSATEAFF. Here the CDR3 DNA reads TGCAGCGTTGGACCACGGAGGTCTGCCACTGAAGCTTTCTTT.

The V gene is TRBV6-6, the J gene TRBJ2-2, with unresolved D. The CDR3 covers 13 residues. The germline gives CDR1 MNHNY, CDR2 SVGAGI (reference sequence). Trimming took 4 bases from V and 0 from J, leaving 3 bases between them. The CDR3 nucleotides are TGTGCCAGCAGTTCAGCGAACACCGGGGAGCTGTTTTTT. Translation: CASSSANTGELFF.

The rearrangement links TRBV10-3 to TRBJ2-6, with D possibly being TRBD1 (6 bases). The germline V gene has CDR1 ENHRY and CDR2 SYGVKD. This CDR3 spans 14 amino acids. The V end was cut by 10 bases, the J end by 1 base, with 11 bases between. Here the CDR3 DNA reads TGTGCCACTAGCAGGGGTTCTGGGGCCAACGTCCTGACTTTC. It specifies CATSRGSGANVLTF.

The CDR3 is CASSQQGATGELFF. CDR3 nucleotide sequence: TGTGCCAGCAGTCAACAGGGGGCGACCGGGGAGCTGTTTTTT. This rearrangement joins TRBV6-4 to TRBJ2-2, with TRBD1 identical over 9 bases. The CDR3 runs to 14 residues. Per the germline V gene, CDR1 is MRHNA and CDR2 is SNTAGT. The V gene end was trimmed by 5 bases and the J gene end by 5 bases; junction bases not matched to a gene: 3.

The chain has TRBV2 and TRBJ2-2; 13 nucleotides match TRBD2. The CDR3 loop spans 16 amino acids. The junction had 3 bases not matched to a gene; V was cut back by 4 bases and J by 4 bases. Germline CDR1 SNHLY, CDR2 FYNNEI. This CDR3 is CASSGGTSGTTGELFF. The CDR3 region has the DNA TGTGCCAGCAGTGGAGGGACTAGCGGGACCACCGGGGAGCTGTTTTTT. Using reference TRBV2 and TRBJ2-2 for the parts outside the CDR3, the full variable domain is EPEVTQTPSHQVTQMGQEVILRCVPISNHLYFYWYRQILGQKVEFLVSFYNNEISEKSEIFDDQFSVERPDGSNFTLKIRSTKLEDSAMYFCASSGGTSGTTGELFFGEGSRLTVL.

The rearrangement joins TRBV29-1 to TRBJ2-3; TRBD2 matches at 9 bases. The CDR3 loop spans 13 amino acids. Germline lookup yields CDR1 SQVTM and CDR2 ANQGSEA. J gave up 7 bases and V 7 bases, and 9 bases lay outside the gene matches. This CDR3 reads CSGKTSGPYTQYF. The CDR3 nucleotides read TGCAGCGGGAAGACTAGCGGTCCCTATACGCAGTATTTT.

The J gene is TRBJ2-2, the V gene TRBV28, with D perhaps TRBD1 (6 bases). V lost 6 bases to trimming and J lost 3 bases, with 20 bases between them. Germline assignment: CDR1 MDHEN and CDR2 SYDVKM. This CDR3 contains 17 residues. The CDR3 spells CASSILTGSLYTGELFF. CDR3 coding DNA: TGTGCCAGCAGCATCCTGACAGGTTCTTTATACACCGGGGAGCTGTTTTTT.

This clone came up a few times. This chain links TRBV6-1 with TRBJ1-3; tentatively, D is TRBD1 (5 bases). Germline V gives CDR1 MNHNS, CDR2 SASEGT. This CDR3 comprises 14 residues. Between the trimmed V and J ends, which lost 4 bases and 1 base, there was a span of 8 bases. CDR3: CASSGAGSGNTIYF. DNA of the CDR3: TGTGCCAGCAGTGGGGCAGGGTCTGGAAACACCATATATTTT.

V usage is TRBV5-1 and J usage is TRBJ2-7; TRBD2 is a possible D gene (7 bases). The V and J ends lost 0 bases and 4 bases respectively, with 17 bases between them. The CDR3 covers 16 residues. CDR1 SGHRS and CDR2 YFSETQ come from the germline V gene. CDR3: CASSLAGGQGLYEQYF. The CDR3 nucleotides are TGCGCCAGCAGCTTGGCGGGGGGCCAAGGGCTTTACGAGCAGTACTTC.

The chain joins TRBV2 to TRBJ2-1, with 7 bases lining up with TRBD2. In germline, CDR1 is SNHLY, CDR2 FYNNEI. The CDR3 has 14 residues. The J segment lost 2 bases and the V segment lost 4 bases, leaving 2 bases of the junction unmatched. The CDR3 DNA reads as TGTGCCAGCAGTGTGGGGGGGGCCTACAATGAGCAGTTCTTC. Amino acids: CASSVGGAYNEQFF.

The chain combines TRBV18 with TRBJ1-3, with D uncertain. The ends were cut back, 5 bases at V and 0 bases at J, with 5 bases in the middle. CDR1 is KGHSH, CDR2 LQKENI, per germline. There are 13 residues in the CDR3. The CDR3 nucleotides are TGTGCCAGCTCAGAGCTCTCTGGAAACACCATATATTTT. Residues: CASSELSGNTIYF.

The V gene is TRBV5-1, the J gene TRBJ2-3; 8 nucleotides line up with TRBD2. Germline V gene data show CDR1 as SGHRS and CDR2 as YFSETQ. The junction had 8 bases not matched to a gene; V was cut back by 1 base and J by 4 bases. This CDR3 is 16 amino acids long. CDR3 DNA sequence: TGCGCCAGCAGCTTGACGGGAGGGCCTCTACCAGATACGCAGTATTTT. It specifies CASSLTGGPLPDTQYF.